This TCR beta chain was captured in a study of regulatory T cells in long-lasting Graves disease. The time point denotes: newly diagnosed GD, antithyroid drugs for less than 3 months. TCR sequences were obtained from RNA taken from PBMCs. Regarding this clonotype: Sequence at one end of the junction differs from germline and may be a read error.

In building TCR beta libraries, iRepertoire HTBI primers were used together with Arm-PCR of CDR3 regions. TCRdb redid the calling of the multiplex PCR reads with MiXCR, one entry per CDR3 protein. This sample has about 420,000 distinct CDR3 sequences, with over 15% found just once. Germline values: CDR1 MNHNS, CDR2 SASEGT. This CDR3 has 17 amino acids. These same records also appear under a second study, on T cells in Graves' hyperthyroidism and ophthalmopathy.

This clonotype originated in a woman younger than 35 with Graves disease. This rearrangement joins TRBV6-1 to TRBJ2-1, with 12 nucleotides matching TRBD2. Sequencing was performed on peripheral blood mononuclear cells (PBMCs), taken at new diagnosis, from a patient treated with antithyroid drugs. CDR3 coding DNA: TGCGCCAGCAGTGAGGACCAGACTAGCGGGAGTAGCAATGAGCAGTTCTTC. Protein product: CASSEDQTSGSSNEQFF.